This T cell receptor (beta chain) was observed in a study of T cells after posttransplantation cyclophosphamide. The naive gate required viable CD3+CD4+ or CD3+CD8+ cells with CCR7+CD45RA+CD45RO-CD95-CD27+CD28+ phenotype. This CDR3 contains 15 residues. Germline CDR1 reads WSHSY; CDR2 reads SAAADI. The V gene end was trimmed by 2 bases and the J gene end by 4 bases; junction bases not matched to a gene: 6. Profiling relied on immunoSEQ multiplex PCR, and the TCRdb table lists in-frame clones only, not all of them. The sample has 31,000 or so clones, 91% seen once. The rearrangement uses TRBV10-2 and TRBJ2-5, with TRBD1 identical over 8 bases. Material for sequencing was naive CD4+ T cells sorted from blood. This sequence was found in a man younger than 45 in good health and a related stem cell transplant donor. This chain's CDR3 is CASSETDRGSETQYF. The DNA for the CDR3 is TGCGCCAGCAGTGAGACCGACAGGGGCTCAGAGACCCAGTACTTC.